This paragraph covers one TCR beta chain sequence. What it recognizes is unknown. This sample was included in a study of early stage breast cancer tumors. Study summary: Most invasive tumors, about 75% of the 16, were ER+/PR+/HER2-.

TCRdb's copy holds only in-frame clones and misses some; the assay was immunoSEQ multiplex PCR. Among about 28,000 clones listed, 80% were seen once. This CDR3 has 14 residues. Per the germline V gene, CDR1 is ENHRY and CDR2 is SYGVKD. Trimming removed 10 bases from V and 1 base from J; junction bases left unmatched: 8. Study conclusions and caveats: Blood repertoires resembled normal breast more than tumor.

V gene TRBV10-3 combines with J gene TRBJ2-7; 9 bases are a match to TRBD1. Material for sequencing was blood. The TCR sequence derives from a person in their sixties or seventies with breast cancer. The CDR3 spells CATARTGDSYEQYF. The CDR3, as DNA: TGTGCCACCGCCCGGACAGGGGATTCCTACGAGCAGTACTTC.